These 18 T cell receptor beta chains were sequenced from one sample in a study of technical replicates of blood from several donors. Generated by immunoSEQ multiplex PCR, the TCRdb table keeps only in-frame clones and is missing some. The sample contains about 75,000 clones, about 97% of which appear only once. Sequencing used T cells isolated from PBMCs. Every receptor here comes from a human donor in good health.

This rearrangement joins TRBV5-1 to TRBJ2-1; maybe TRBD2 (7 bases). The CDR3 runs to 15 residues. Trimming stripped 0 bases from V and 7 bases from J, with 14 bases between. Germline lookup yields CDR1 SGHRS and CDR2 YFSETQ. The CDR3 protein is CASSLVGGGPNEQFF. DNA for the CDR3: TGCGCCAGCAGCTTGGTAGGGGGAGGGCCGAATGAGCAGTTCTTC.

The chain uses TRBV2 and TRBJ2-1; TRBD2 matches 9 bases. Germline V gene lookup returns CDR1 SNHLY and CDR2 FYNNEI. V lost 4 bases to trimming and J lost 4 bases; unmatched junction nucleotides: 14. This CDR3 comprises 18 residues. The CDR3 here is CASSVDVLETSGYNEQFF. The CDR3 DNA reads TGTGCCAGCAGTGTTGATGTTTTAGAGACTAGCGGTTACAATGAGCAGTTCTTC.

The chain recombines TRBV2 with TRBJ2-3, with D maybe TRBD1 (5 bases). The CDR3 runs to 13 residues. Trimming removed 10 bases from V and 1 base from J, with 12 bases in between. Germline loops: CDR1 SNHLY, CDR2 FYNNEI. The CDR3 region has the DNA TGTGCCACCTTTGAACAGGGCACAGATACGCAGTATTTT. It codes for CATFEQGTDTQYF.

This chain links TRBV10-2 with TRBJ2-3; 9 nucleotides align to TRBD2. Per germline, CDR1 WSHSY and CDR2 SAAADI. J gave up 1 base and V 8 bases, and 10 bases lay outside the gene matches. The CDR3 spans 16 residues. The CDR3 DNA follows: TGCGCCAGCGGCAACGGACTAGCGAGACGCACAGATACGCAGTATTTT. This gives the protein CASGNGLARRTDTQYF.

The chain employs TRBV18 and TRBJ1-5; D unresolved. Trimming removed 3 bases from V and 5 bases from J, with 11 bases in between. This CDR3 has 14 amino acids. The germline gives CDR1 KGHSH, CDR2 LQKENI. CDR3 DNA: TGTGCCAGCTCACCGAGGGAGCGGGATCAGCCCCAGCATTTT. Amino acids: CASSPRERDQPQHF.

J is TRBJ2-7 and V is TRBV10-1; D is uncertain. Between the trimmed V and J ends, which lost 2 bases and 6 bases, there was a span of 8 bases. CDR1 and CDR2 (germline): WNHNN, SYGVQD (reference sequence). The CDR3 is made up of 12 amino acids. In DNA form, the CDR3 reads TGCGCCAGCAGTGAGCCAGGCATCGAGCAGTACTTC. As protein: CASSEPGIEQYF.

In DNA form, the CDR3 reads TGTGCCAGCAGCTTAGGGTCCCTGCAGGGCTATGGCTACACCTTC. Protein: CASSLGSLQGYGYTF. The genes are TRBV7-9 and TRBJ1-2, with D perhaps TRBD1 (5 bases). The CDR3 runs to 15 residues. V was trimmed by 1 base and J by 4 bases, leaving 13 bases between them. Germline V lookup: CDR1 SEHNR, CDR2 FQNEAQ (reference sequence).

The rearrangement uses TRBV2 and TRBJ1-2; 7 bases line up with TRBD1. V trimming: 5 bases; J trimming: 4 bases; junction bases outside the gene matches: 13. Germline V gives CDR1 SNHLY, CDR2 FYNNEI. There are 16 residues in the CDR3. CDR3 bases: TGTGCCAGCAGTCGACGTACCGACAGGGAGACCTATGGCTACACCTTC. Protein sequence: CASSRRTDRETYGYTF. The whole variable domain, filled in from reference TRBV2 and TRBJ1-2, reads EPEVTQTPSHQVTQMGQEVILRCVPISNHLYFYWYRQILGQKVEFLVSFYNNEISEKSEIFDDQFSVERPDGSNFTLKIRSTKLEDSAMYFCASSRRTDRETYGYTFGSGTRLTVV.

In its sample, this clone was seen once. The chain is built from TRBV7-9 and TRBJ1-2; D is unresolved. CDR3 length: 12 residues. The V end lost 5 bases, the J end lost 4 bases, and 8 bases lay between the germline ends. Germline CDR1 is SEHNR and CDR2 is FQNEAQ (reference sequence). The CDR3 bases are TGTGCCAGCAGCCCAGAGGGCTATGGCTACACCTTC. Encoded protein: CASSPEGYGYTF.

The rearrangement uses TRBV27 and TRBJ1-5, with D perhaps TRBD1 (5 bases). CDR1 MNHEY and CDR2 SMNVEV come from the germline V gene (reference sequence). The V end was cut by 4 bases, the J end by 1 base, with 11 bases between. The CDR3 has 15 amino acids. CDR3: CASSSWGESNQPQHF. CDR3 nucleotides: TGTGCCAGCAGTTCTTGGGGGGAAAGCAATCAGCCCCAGCATTTT.

V and J are TRBV2 and TRBJ1-5; D remains unclear. The CDR3 contains 14 residues. The V end was cut by 9 bases, the J end by 1 base, with 13 bases between. The germline V gene encodes CDR1 SNHLY and CDR2 FYNNEI. This chain's CDR3 is CASEKSESNQPQHF. CDR3 in DNA: TGTGCCAGTGAAAAATCGGAGAGCAATCAGCCCCAGCATTTT.

The V and J genes are TRBV6-5 and TRBJ1-5; 8 nucleotides match TRBD1. Germline V lookup: CDR1 MNHEY, CDR2 SVGAGI. The CDR3 runs 14 residues. The V segment lost 5 bases and the J segment 0 bases; nucleotides outside the gene matches: 0. CDR3 bases: TGTGCCAGCAGTGACAGGGGTAGCAATCAGCCCCAGCATTTT. It translates to CASSDRGSNQPQHF.

V usage is TRBV6-5 and J usage is TRBJ1-5; no clear D. With 0 bases removed from V and 3 bases from J, the gap between germline ends came to 6 bases. The CDR3 has 14 residues. Per the germline V gene, CDR1 is MNHEY and CDR2 is SVGAGI. The CDR3: CASSYSRVNQPQHF. The CDR3 bases are TGTGCCAGCAGTTACTCGAGGGTCAATCAGCCCCAGCATTTT.

V gene TRBV5-4 combines with J gene TRBJ2-5; 7 positions match TRBD1. The CDR3 is 16 amino acids. Germline CDR1 SGHNT, CDR2 YYREEE (reference sequence). V lost 6 bases to trimming and J lost 5 bases; unmatched junction nucleotides: 16. The CDR3 DNA sequence: TGTGCCAGCAAGGGAGAGAAGGGGGCGCAATCGGAGACCCAGTACTTC. It codes for CASKGEKGAQSETQYF.

The J gene is TRBJ1-5, the V gene TRBV7-2; 9 nucleotides agree with TRBD1. The J segment lost 7 bases and the V segment lost 5 bases, leaving 18 bases of the junction unmatched. CDR3 length equals 18 residues. Germline V CDR1 and CDR2: SGHTA, FQGNSA. The CDR3 here is CASSHFRDREAIRQPQHF. Written as DNA, the CDR3 is TGTGCCAGCAGCCATTTCCGGGACAGGGAAGCGATACGGCAGCCCCAGCATTTT. The full variable domain, its missing parts supplied by reference TRBV7-2 and TRBJ1-5, is GAGVSQSPSNKVTEKGKDVELRCDPISGHTALYWYRQSLGQGLEFLIYFQGNSAPDKSGLPSDRFSAERTGGSVSTLTIQRTQQEDSAVYLCASSHFRDREAIRQPQHFGDGTRLSIL.

CDR3 sequence: CASSPILAGISYEQYF. In DNA form, the CDR3 reads TGTGCCAGCAGCCCCATACTAGCGGGCATCTCCTACGAGCAGTACTTC. V gene TRBV7-3 combines with J gene TRBJ2-7; 9 nucleotides line up with TRBD2. The germline CDR1 and CDR2 sequences are SGHTA and FQGTGA. The CDR3 consists of 16 residues. The trim removed 5 bases at V and 0 bases at J, leaving 8 bases unmatched.

The chain is built from TRBV27 and TRBJ2-7, with D maybe TRBD2 (5 bases). CDR3 size: 14 residues. Trimming cost V 0 bases and J 2 bases, with 8 bases left between them. Germline CDR1 MNHEY, CDR2 SMNVEV (reference sequence). CDR3 nucleotide sequence: TGTGCCAGCAGTTTATCCCCGGGGACCTACGAGCAGTACTTC. This encodes CASSLSPGTYEQYF.

This chain links TRBV7-9 with TRBJ2-1; TRBD1 might be the D (6 bases). From germline, CDR1 is SEHNR and CDR2 FQNEAQ (reference sequence). The CDR3 is 17 residues long. V was cut by 4 bases and J by 3 bases, with 19 bases left in between. CDR3 sequence: CASSSQSYRVIYNEQFF. The CDR3 DNA reads TGTGCCAGCAGCTCTCAATCTTACAGGGTAATCTACAATGAGCAGTTCTTC.